This TCR beta chain was identified during a study of CD8+ T cells in alopecia areata. Findings and caveats of the study: During tofacitinib treatment, many expanded lesional clones remained in scalp and blood. Both scalp clonality and the expanded CD8+ clones among the top 100 showed a significant decrease with tofacitinib.

Noted treatment: oral pan-JAK inhibitor, 5-10 mg twice daily. Of note for this clone: Its antigen remains unidentified.

Sequencing used cDNA as its template, made by extracting RNA and reverse transcribing it. The data were produced by immunoSEQ multiplex PCR, yet TCRdb's version contains in-frame clones alone and is incomplete. Among around 200,000 clones, 53% were seen once, and the ten largest hold about a tenth. Germline V CDR1 and CDR2: SGHTA, FQGNSA. Trimming removed 4 bases at V and 4 bases at J, with 16 bases between. The CDR3 has 15 amino acids. Sequencing was performed on CD8+ T cells sorted from blood, taken at week 24, from a patient treated with tofacitinib. The V call is TRBV7-2, the J call TRBJ2-5, with D perhaps TRBD1 or TRBD2 (6 bases each). This receptor was taken from a human donor with alopecia areata. In nucleotides, the CDR3 is TGTGCCAGCAGCTCTAGGGGGGTTGGGGGAGAGACCCAGTACTTC. Protein sequence: CASSSRGVGGETQYF.